This T cell receptor (beta chain) was identified during a study of blood T cells in healthy people across ages. The second PCR ran about 6 to 11 cycles with a sample-barcoded 5' primer and J-beta primers. Through a template-switch adaptor with 12 random nucleotides, each cDNA molecule received a tag. Every individual sample yielded 2.5 million or more paired-end reads (each containing CDR3). In TCRdb, the 5' RACE reads were re-called with MiXCR into one record per CDR3 protein. The profile shows around 2 million distinct CDR3 sequences, 35% to 50% of them singletons. Healthy Caucasian individuals from Russia aged about 6 to 95 were enrolled as donors. They isolated at least 6 million PBMCs from each sample. This clonotype turned up a few times. Relative to the germline gene, one junction end is altered; a read error may explain this. Germline V gene data show CDR1 as MGHDK and CDR2 as SYGVNS. The CDR3 runs 14 residues.

The sequenced sample was blood. V gene TRBV25-1 combines with J gene TRBJ2-7, with no clear D. This clonotype originated in a human donor in good health. CDR3 nucleotide sequence: TGTGCCAGCAGTCCCCGTCATGGGCAATACGGGCAGTACTTC. The encoded protein is CASSPRHGQYGQYF.